A selection of T cell receptor beta chains follows, all from one sample in a study of cytomegalovirus exposure and HLA in healthy donors. The assay was immunoSEQ multiplex PCR, and TCRdb's table has in-frame clones only and misses some. The sample shows 150,000 to 200,000 clones, roughly 87% of them seen only once. Material for sequencing was PBMCs. The receptors were sampled from a boy aged 2 to 10 in good health and CMV-seronegative. Both conserved end residues are part of each CDR3.

v_call: TRBV27; cdr3_length: 18; j_call: TRBJ2-6; cdr3_aa: CASSLVTSGGTGANVLTF
v_call: TRBV4-1; cdr3_length: 15; j_call: TRBJ1-2; cdr3_aa: CASSQAGTGVYGYTF
v_call: TRBV7-8; cdr3_length: 15; j_call: TRBJ2-3; cdr3_aa: CASSLARRVTDTQYF
v_call: TRBV7-9; cdr3_length: 16; j_call: TRBJ2-6; cdr3_aa: CSSSSGSGGEANVLTF
v_call: TRBV10-3; cdr3_length: 17; j_call: TRBJ1-4; cdr3_aa: CAISESVGRGGNEKLFF
v_call: TRBV7-9; cdr3_length: 15; j_call: -; cdr3_aa: CASSPGTGDSLEQYF
v_call: TRBV28; cdr3_length: 13; j_call: TRBJ2-7; cdr3_aa: CASTGTGPYEQYF
v_call: TRBV7-9; cdr3_length: 17; j_call: TRBJ2-5; cdr3_aa: CASSLGKEGWIQETQYF
v_call: TRBV18; cdr3_length: 16; j_call: TRBJ2-2; cdr3_aa: CASSPLAVMNTGELFF
v_call: TRBV6-5; cdr3_length: 13; j_call: TRBJ1-2; cdr3_aa: CASSEAGGNGYTF
v_call: TRBV6-6; cdr3_length: 14; j_call: TRBJ1-1; cdr3_aa: CASSPQGYTTEAFF
v_call: TRBV30; cdr3_length: 14; j_call: TRBJ1-1; cdr3_aa: CAWSRPDSRAEAFF
v_call: TRBV14; cdr3_length: 13; j_call: TRBJ2-5; cdr3_aa: CASSQISQETQYF
v_call: TRBV5-1; cdr3_length: 13; j_call: TRBJ2-7; cdr3_aa: CASSLDGAYEQYF
v_call: TRBV30; cdr3_length: 13; j_call: TRBJ1-5; cdr3_aa: CAWSVRGDQPQHF
v_call: TRBV6-1; cdr3_length: 15; j_call: TRBJ1-1; cdr3_aa: CASSAPSGQGTEAFF
v_call: TRBV2; cdr3_length: 15; j_call: TRBJ2-2; cdr3_aa: CASSDLDRGVGELFF
v_call: TRBV6-5; cdr3_length: 13; j_call: TRBJ1-1; cdr3_aa: CASSLRGYTEAFF
v_call: TRBV28; cdr3_length: 13; j_call: TRBJ1-2; cdr3_aa: CASSLSGNYGYTF
v_call: TRBV29-1; cdr3_length: 13; j_call: TRBJ2-7; cdr3_aa: CSVVREFGYEQYF
v_call: TRBV18; cdr3_length: 15; j_call: TRBJ2-1; cdr3_aa: CASSPPVSSYNEQFF
v_call: TRBV11-3; cdr3_length: 12; j_call: TRBJ2-5; cdr3_aa: CASSRDRETQYF
v_call: TRBV27; cdr3_length: 17; j_call: TRBJ2-5; cdr3_aa: CASSPPTSGGAGETQYF
v_call: TRBV30; cdr3_length: 14; j_call: TRBJ2-7; cdr3_aa: CAWSPKAGGGEQYF
v_call: TRBV6-1; cdr3_length: 20; j_call: TRBJ2-6; cdr3_aa: CASSDPFLDRDPSGANVLTF
v_call: TRBV7-8; cdr3_length: 15; j_call: TRBJ1-1; cdr3_aa: CASSINRVMNTEAFF
v_call: TRBV28; cdr3_length: 13; j_call: TRBJ2-7; cdr3_aa: CASRGAIELEQYF
v_call: TRBV5-6; cdr3_length: 15; j_call: TRBJ2-3; cdr3_aa: CASSWTGRGGGTQYF
v_call: TRBV29-1; cdr3_length: 14; j_call: TRBJ2-3; cdr3_aa: CSVPRLAGADTQYF
v_call: TRBV10-1; cdr3_length: 16; j_call: TRBJ2-1; cdr3_aa: CASSRGLAGDDNEQFF
v_call: TRBV7-9; cdr3_length: 15; j_call: TRBJ1-1; cdr3_aa: CASSDRGGRNTEAFF
v_call: TRBV18; cdr3_length: 14; j_call: TRBJ1-4; cdr3_aa: CASSPLGGGEKLFF
v_call: TRBV6-4; cdr3_length: 15; j_call: TRBJ2-2; cdr3_aa: CASSDSGQNTGELFF
v_call: TRBV7-3; cdr3_length: 17; j_call: TRBJ2-1; cdr3_aa: CASSPFRLGSSYNEQFF
v_call: TRBV28; cdr3_length: 15; j_call: TRBJ2-7; cdr3_aa: CASSFLGARSYEQYF
v_call: TRBV9; cdr3_length: 16; j_call: TRBJ2-1; cdr3_aa: CASSVAPLGAYNEQFF
v_call: TRBV4-1; cdr3_length: 13; j_call: TRBJ1-2; cdr3_aa: CASWGGRVYGYTF
v_call: TRBV6-5; cdr3_length: 13; j_call: TRBJ2-7; cdr3_aa: CASSTKLDREQYF